This TCR beta chain stems from a study of blood T cell repertoires in COVID-19. About the research overall: The samples span acute and convalescent COVID-19 from the United States, Italy and Spain. The cDNA or gDNA used as material had been derived from T cells, B-cell-depleted T cells, or PBMCs.

The CDR3 extends over 19 amino acids. Germline V gene lookup returns CDR1 MDHEN and CDR2 SYDVKM. The V end was cut by 2 bases, the J end by 2 bases, with 23 bases between. How the authors handled the data: Researchers report that nucleated cell counts were estimated from reference gene primer amplification. Using immunoSEQ multiplex PCR, the repertoire was profiled, and TCRdb retains in-frame clones only, with some absent. D and trimming come from the DNA, and the V and J calls and clone size come from that table. The sample lists 45,000 to 70,000 clones, around nine tenths occurring once. This clone was observed a few times. Patients from Seattle were sampled longitudinally, starting during active infection.

The sequencing sample was made of peripheral blood. The sequence came from a woman aged 60 to 75 with COVID-19, enrolled during active disease. The chain uses TRBV28 and TRBJ2-3, with D possibly being TRBD1 (6 bases). Written as DNA, the CDR3 is TGTGCCAGCAGTTTACCGCTCGTAGGGGCAGGGGTAAACACAGATACGCAGTATTTT. It codes for CASSLPLVGAGVNTDTQYF.